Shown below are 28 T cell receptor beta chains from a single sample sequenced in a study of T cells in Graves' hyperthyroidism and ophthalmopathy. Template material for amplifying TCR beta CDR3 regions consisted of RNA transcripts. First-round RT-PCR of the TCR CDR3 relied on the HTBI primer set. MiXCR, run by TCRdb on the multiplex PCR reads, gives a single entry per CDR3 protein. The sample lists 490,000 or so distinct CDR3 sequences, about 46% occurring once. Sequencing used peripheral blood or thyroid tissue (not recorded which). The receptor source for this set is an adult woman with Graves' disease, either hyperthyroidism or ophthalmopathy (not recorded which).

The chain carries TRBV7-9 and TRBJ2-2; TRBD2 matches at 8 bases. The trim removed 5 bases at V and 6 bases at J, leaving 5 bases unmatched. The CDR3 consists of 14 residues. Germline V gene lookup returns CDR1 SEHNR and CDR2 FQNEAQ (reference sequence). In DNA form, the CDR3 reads TGTGCCAGCAGCCAAGGACTAGCTCCCGGGGAGCTGTTTTTT. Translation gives CASSQGLAPGELFF.

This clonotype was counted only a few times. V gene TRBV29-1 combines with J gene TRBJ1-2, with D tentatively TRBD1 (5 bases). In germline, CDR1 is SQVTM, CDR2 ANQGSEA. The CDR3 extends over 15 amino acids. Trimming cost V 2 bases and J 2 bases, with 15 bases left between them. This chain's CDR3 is CSVERRGGANYGYTF. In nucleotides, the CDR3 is TGCAGCGTTGAAAGGAGGGGTGGGGCGAACTATGGCTACACCTTC.

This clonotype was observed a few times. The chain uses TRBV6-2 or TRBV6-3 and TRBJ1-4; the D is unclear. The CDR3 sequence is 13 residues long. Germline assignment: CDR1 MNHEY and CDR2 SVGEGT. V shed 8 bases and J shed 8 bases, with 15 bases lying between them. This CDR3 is CASGPREREKLFF. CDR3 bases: TGTGCCAGCGGACCCCGGGAACGGGAAAAACTGTTTTTT.

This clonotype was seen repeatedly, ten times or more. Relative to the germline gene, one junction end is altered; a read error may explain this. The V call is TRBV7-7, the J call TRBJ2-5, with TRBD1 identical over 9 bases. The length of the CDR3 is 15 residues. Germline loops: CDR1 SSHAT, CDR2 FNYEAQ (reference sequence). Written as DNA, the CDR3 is TGTGCTAGCAGCTTAGGGACAGGGCCCGGAGAGACCCAGTACTTC. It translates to CASSLGTGPGETQYF.

The CDR3 here is CASSHRGLGANEKLFF. CDR3 in DNA: TGTGCCAGCAGCCACCGGGGCCTGGGTGCTAATGAAAAACTGTTTTTT. This chain connects TRBV7-9 to TRBJ1-4, with D perhaps TRBD1 (5 bases). This CDR3 region has 16 residues. Germline CDR1 SEHNR, CDR2 FQNEAQ (reference sequence). V was shortened by 5 bases and J by 3 bases, with 16 bases between the two germline ends.

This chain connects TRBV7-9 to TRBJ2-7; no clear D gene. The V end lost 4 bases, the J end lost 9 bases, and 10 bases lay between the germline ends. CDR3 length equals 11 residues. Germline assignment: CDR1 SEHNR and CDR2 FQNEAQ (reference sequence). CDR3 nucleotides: TGTGCCAGCAGCTCGGGTTCGGCGCAGTACTTC. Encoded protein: CASSSGSAQYF.

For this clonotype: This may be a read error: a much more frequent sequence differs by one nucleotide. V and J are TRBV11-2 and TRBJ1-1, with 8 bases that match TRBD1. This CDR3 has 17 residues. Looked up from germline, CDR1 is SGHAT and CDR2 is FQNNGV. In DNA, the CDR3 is TGTGCCAGCAGCTTATGGACAGGGCTAAAACCGAACACTGAAGCTCTCTTT. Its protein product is CASSLWTGLKPNTEALF.

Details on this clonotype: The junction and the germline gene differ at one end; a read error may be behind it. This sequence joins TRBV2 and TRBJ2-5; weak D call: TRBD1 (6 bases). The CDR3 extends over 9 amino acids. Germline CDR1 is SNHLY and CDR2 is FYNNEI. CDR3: CASRSQGQF. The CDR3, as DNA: TGTGCCAGCAGGAGCCAGGGGCAATTC.

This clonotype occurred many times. The CDR3 loop reads CASRLGEQPQYF. The DNA for the CDR3 is TGTGCCAGCAGACTGGGGGAGCAGCCCCAGTATTTT. The V gene is TRBV7-9, the J gene TRBJ1-5; D could derive from TRBD1 or TRBD2 (5 bases each). The tail of the sequence fits TRBJ2-3 better, so the J call may be wrong. The CDR3 has 12 amino acids. Per the germline V gene, CDR1 is SEHNR and CDR2 is FQNEAQ (reference sequence).

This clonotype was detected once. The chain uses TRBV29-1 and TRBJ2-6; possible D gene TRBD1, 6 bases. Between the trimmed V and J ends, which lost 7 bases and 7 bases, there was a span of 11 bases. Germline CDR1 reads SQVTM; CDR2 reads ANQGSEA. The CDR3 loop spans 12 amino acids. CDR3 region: CSARGIANVLTF. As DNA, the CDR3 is TGCAGCGCTAGGGGGATAGCCAACGTCCTGACTTTC. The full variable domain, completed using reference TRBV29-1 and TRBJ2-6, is SAVISQKPSRDICQRGTSLTIQCQVDSQVTMMFWYRQQPGQSLTLIATANQGSEATYESGFVIDKFPISRPNLTFSTLTVSNMSPEDSSIYLCSARGIANVLTFGAGSRLTVL.

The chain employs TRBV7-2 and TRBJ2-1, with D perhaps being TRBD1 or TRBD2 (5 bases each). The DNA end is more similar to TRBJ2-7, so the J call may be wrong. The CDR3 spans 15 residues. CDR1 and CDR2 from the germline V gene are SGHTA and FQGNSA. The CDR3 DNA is TGTGCCAGCAGCTCGGGGCTAGCCCCAATCAATGAGCAGTACTTC. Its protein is CASSSGLAPINEQYF.

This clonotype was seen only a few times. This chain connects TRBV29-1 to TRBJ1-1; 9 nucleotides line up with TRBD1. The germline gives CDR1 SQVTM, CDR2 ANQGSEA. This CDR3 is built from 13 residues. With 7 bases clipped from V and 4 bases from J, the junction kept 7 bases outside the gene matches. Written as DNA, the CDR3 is TGCAGCGCCTACAGGGGGCGAGGCACTGAAGCTTTCTTT. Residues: CSAYRGRGTEAFF. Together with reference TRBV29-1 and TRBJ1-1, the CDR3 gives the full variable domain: SAVISQKPSRDICQRGTSLTIQCQVDSQVTMMFWYRQQPGQSLTLIATANQGSEATYESGFVIDKFPISRPNLTFSTLTVSNMSPEDSSIYLCSAYRGRGTEAFFGQGTRLTVV.

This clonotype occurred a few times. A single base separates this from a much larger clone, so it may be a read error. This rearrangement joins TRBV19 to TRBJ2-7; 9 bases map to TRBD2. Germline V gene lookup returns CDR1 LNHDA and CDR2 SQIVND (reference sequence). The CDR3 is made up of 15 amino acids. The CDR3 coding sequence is TGTGCCAGTAGTATCGTTAGCGGGAGAGCCTACGGGCAGTACTTC. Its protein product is CASSIVSGRAYGQYF.

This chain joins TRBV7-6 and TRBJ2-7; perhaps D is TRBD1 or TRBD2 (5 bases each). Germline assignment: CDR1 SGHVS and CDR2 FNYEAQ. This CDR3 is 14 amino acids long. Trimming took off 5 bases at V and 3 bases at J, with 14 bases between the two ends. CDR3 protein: CASSPVGDDYEQYF. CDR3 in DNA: TGTGCCAGCAGCCCCGTAGGGGACGACTACGAGCAGTACTTC.

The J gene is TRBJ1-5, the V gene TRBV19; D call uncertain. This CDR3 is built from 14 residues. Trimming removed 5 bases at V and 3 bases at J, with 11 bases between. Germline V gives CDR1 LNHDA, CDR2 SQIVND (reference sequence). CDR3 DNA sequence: TGTGCCAGTAGTGCCGGGATCCACAATCAGCCCCAGCATTTT. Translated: CASSAGIHNQPQHF. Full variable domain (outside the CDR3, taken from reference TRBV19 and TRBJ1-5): DGGITQSPKYLFRKEGQNVTLSCEQNLNHDAMYWYRQDPGQGLRLIYYSQIVNDFQKGDIAEGYSVSREKKESFPLTVTSAQKNPTAFYLCASSAGIHNQPQHFGDGTRLSIL.

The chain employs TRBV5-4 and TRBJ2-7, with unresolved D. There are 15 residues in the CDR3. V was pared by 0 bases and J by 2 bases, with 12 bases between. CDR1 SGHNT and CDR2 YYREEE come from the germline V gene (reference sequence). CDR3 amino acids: CASSLAGRTTYEQYF. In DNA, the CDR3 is TGTGCCAGCAGCTTGGCCGGACGGACGACCTACGAGCAGTACTTC.

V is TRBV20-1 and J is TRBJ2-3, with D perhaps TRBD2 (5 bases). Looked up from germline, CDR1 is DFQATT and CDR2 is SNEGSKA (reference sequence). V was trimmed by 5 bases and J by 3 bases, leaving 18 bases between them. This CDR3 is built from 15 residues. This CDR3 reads CSAPRGAAATDTQYF. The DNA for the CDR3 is TGCAGTGCTCCACGGGGAGCGGCAGCTACAGATACGCAGTATTTT.

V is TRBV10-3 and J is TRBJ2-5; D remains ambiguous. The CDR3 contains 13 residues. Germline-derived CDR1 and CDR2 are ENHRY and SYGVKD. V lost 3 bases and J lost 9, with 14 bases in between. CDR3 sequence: CAISDHSNQPQYF. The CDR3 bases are TGTGCCATCAGTGATCATAGCAATCAGCCCCAGTACTTC.

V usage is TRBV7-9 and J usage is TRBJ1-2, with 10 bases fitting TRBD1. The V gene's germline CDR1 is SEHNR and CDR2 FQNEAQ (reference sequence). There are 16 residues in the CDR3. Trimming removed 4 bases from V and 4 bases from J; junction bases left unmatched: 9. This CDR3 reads CASSWGQGSGFYGYTF. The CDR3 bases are TGTGCCAGCAGCTGGGGACAGGGGTCGGGATTCTATGGCTACACCTTC.

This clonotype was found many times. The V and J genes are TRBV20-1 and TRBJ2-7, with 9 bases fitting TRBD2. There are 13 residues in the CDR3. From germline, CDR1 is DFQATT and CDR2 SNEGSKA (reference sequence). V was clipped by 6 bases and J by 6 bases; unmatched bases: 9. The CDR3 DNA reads TGCAGTGCCGACCCGAGGCGGGAGGGCGAGCAGTACTTC. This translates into CSADPRREGEQYF.

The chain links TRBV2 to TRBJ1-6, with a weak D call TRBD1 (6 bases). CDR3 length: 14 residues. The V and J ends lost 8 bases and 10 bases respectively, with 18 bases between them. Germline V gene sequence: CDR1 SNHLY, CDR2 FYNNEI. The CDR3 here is CASQVTGPSSPLHF. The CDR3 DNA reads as TGTGCCAGCCAAGTTACAGGGCCTAGCTCACCCCTCCACTTT. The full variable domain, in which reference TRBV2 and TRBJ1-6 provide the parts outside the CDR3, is EPEVTQTPSHQVTQMGQEVILRCVPISNHLYFYWYRQILGQKVEFLVSFYNNEISEKSEIFDDQFSVERPDGSNFTLKIRSTKLEDSAMYFCASQVTGPSSPLHFGNGTRLTVT.

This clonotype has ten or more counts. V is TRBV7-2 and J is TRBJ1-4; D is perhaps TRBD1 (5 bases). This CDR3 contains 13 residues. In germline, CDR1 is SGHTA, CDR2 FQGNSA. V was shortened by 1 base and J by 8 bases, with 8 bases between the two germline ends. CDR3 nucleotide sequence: TGTGCCAGCAGCTTAGTCAGGGCGGAAAAACTGTTTTTT. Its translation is CASSLVRAEKLFF. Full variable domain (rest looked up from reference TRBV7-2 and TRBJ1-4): GAGVSQSPSNKVTEKGKDVELRCDPISGHTALYWYRQSLGQGLEFLIYFQGNSAPDKSGLPSDRFSAERTGGSVSTLTIQRTQQEDSAVYLCASSLVRAEKLFFGSGTQLSVL.

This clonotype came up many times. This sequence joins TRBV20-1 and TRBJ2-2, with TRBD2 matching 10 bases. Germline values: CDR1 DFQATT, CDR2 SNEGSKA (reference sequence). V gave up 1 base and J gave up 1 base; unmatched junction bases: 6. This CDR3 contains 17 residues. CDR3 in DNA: TGCAGTGCTAGAGGTTGGACTAGCGGAGTGAACACCGGGGAGCTGTTTTTT. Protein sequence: CSARGWTSGVNTGELFF.

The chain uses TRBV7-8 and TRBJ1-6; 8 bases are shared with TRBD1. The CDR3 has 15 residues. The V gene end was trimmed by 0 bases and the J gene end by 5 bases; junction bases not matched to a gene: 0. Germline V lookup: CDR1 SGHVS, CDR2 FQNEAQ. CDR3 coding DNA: TGTGCCAGCAGCTTAGCGACAGGGGATAATTCACCCCTCCACTTT. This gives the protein CASSLATGDNSPLHF.

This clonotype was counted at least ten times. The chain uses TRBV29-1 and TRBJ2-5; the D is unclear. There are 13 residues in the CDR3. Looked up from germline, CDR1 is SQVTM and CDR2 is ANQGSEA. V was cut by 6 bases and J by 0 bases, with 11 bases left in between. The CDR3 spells CSVVNTNQETQYF. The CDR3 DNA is TGCAGCGTCGTCAATACGAACCAAGAGACCCAGTACTTC.

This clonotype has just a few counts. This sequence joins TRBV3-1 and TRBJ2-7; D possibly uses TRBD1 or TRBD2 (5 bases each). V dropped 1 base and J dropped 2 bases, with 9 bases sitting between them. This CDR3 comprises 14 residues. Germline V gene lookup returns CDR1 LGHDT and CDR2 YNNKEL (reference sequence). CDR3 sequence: CASSQAPGPYEQYF. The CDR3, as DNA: TGTGCCAGCAGCCAAGCACCGGGACCCTACGAGCAGTACTTC.

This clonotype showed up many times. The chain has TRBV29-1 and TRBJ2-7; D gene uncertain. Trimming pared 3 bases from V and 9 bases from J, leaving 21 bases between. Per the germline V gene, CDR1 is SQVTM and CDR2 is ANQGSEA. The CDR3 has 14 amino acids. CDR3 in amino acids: CSVENRALGMGQYF. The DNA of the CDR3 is TGCAGCGTTGAGAACCGGGCCTTAGGTATGGGGCAGTACTTC.

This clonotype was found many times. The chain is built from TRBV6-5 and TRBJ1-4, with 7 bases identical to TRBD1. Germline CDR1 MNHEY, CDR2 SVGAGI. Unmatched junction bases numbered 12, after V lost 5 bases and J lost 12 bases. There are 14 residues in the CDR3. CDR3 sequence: CASSASRVGGELFF. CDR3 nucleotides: TGTGCCAGCAGTGCGTCACGAGTAGGGGGCGAACTGTTTTTT.